Following are 13 T cell receptor beta chains from one sample sequenced in a study of cytomegalovirus exposure and HLA in healthy donors (dated 2017 in TCRdb). Receptor amplification or capture employed the immunoSEQ multiplex PCR assay. TCRdb re-hosts the immuneACCESS table, in-frame sequences only. Its copies lack some clones; in the studies checked, an unresolved V gene accounts for under half of them, and the cause for the rest is not known. Present in this sample are over 250,000 clones, roughly 85% of which were seen just once. The ten largest make up 1% of the sample. Sequenced: PBMCs. These receptors were obtained from a woman younger than 30 in good health and CMV-seronegative.

As DNA, the CDR3 is TGTGCCAGCAGCTTATATATCCTAGCGGGAGCCGAGCAGTACTTC. It yields the protein CASSLYILAGAEQYF. This sequence joins TRBV11-3 and TRBJ2-7; 10 bases are a match to TRBD2. This CDR3 region has 15 residues. CDR1 and CDR2 from the germline V gene are SGHNT and YENEEA. V lost 2 bases, J lost 6 bases, and 7 bases stayed unmatched.

The chain joins TRBV27 to TRBJ2-1; TRBD2 aligns across 8 bases. V trimming: 6 bases; J trimming: 2 bases; junction bases outside the gene matches: 6. Germline CDR1 is MNHEY and CDR2 is SMNVEV (reference sequence). The CDR3 runs to 15 residues. This CDR3 is CASRSSGGPYNEQFF. In nucleotides, the CDR3 is TGTGCCAGCAGATCCTCGGGGGGGCCCTACAATGAGCAGTTCTTC.

The V call is TRBV6-6, the J call TRBJ1-4; D unresolved. CDR1 is MNHNY and CDR2 is SVGAGI in the germline V gene (reference sequence). V was clipped by 6 bases and J by 2 bases, with 10 bases between them. The CDR3 consists of 14 residues. CDR3 coding DNA: TGTGCCAGCAGCCCTGTTTCGACTAATGAAAAACTGTTTTTT. It encodes CASSPVSTNEKLFF.

The CDR3 nucleotides are TGTGCCAGTAGAATCCGCCTGCGGAACACTGAAGCTTTCTTT. This codes for CASRIRLRNTEAFF. The rearrangement joins TRBV19 to TRBJ1-1; D is undetermined. Germline CDR1 and CDR2: LNHDA and SQIVND (reference sequence). CDR3 length: 14 amino acids. V was trimmed by 6 bases and J by 1 base, leaving 12 bases between them.

The J gene is TRBJ2-7, the V gene TRBV28; 7 nucleotides align to TRBD2. The junction had 11 bases not matched to a gene; V was cut back by 9 bases and J by 3 bases. Germline V gene sequence: CDR1 MDHEN, CDR2 SYDVKM. This CDR3 contains 14 residues. Written as DNA, the CDR3 is TGTGCCAGTGCGATGGGGGGGAGCTACTACGAGCAGTACTTC. Amino acids: CASAMGGSYYEQYF. The full variable domain, completed using reference TRBV28 and TRBJ2-7, is DVKVTQSSRYLVKRTGEKVFLECVQDMDHENMFWYRQDPGLGLRLIYFSYDVKMKEKGDIPEGYSVSREKKERFSLILESASTNQTSMYLCASAMGGSYYEQYFGPGTRLTVT.

The J gene is TRBJ2-5, the V gene TRBV7-2; the D is unclear. The germline gives CDR1 SGHTA, CDR2 FQGNSA. The CDR3 runs to 13 residues. V lost 6 bases and J lost 3, with 11 bases in between. CDR3 region: CASSSPGEETQYF. In nucleotides, the CDR3 is TGTGCCAGCAGTTCCCCAGGTGAAGAGACCCAGTACTTC.

V gene TRBV5-8 combines with J gene TRBJ2-7; 8 bases are shared with TRBD1. The germline V gene encodes CDR1 SGHTS and CDR2 YDEGEE. V lost 2 bases and J lost 6; bases outside the gene matches: 10. This CDR3 is built from 15 residues. CDR3 in DNA: TGTGCCAGCAGCTTTCAGGGACAGGCTTTAGGCGAGCAGTACTTC. It is translated as CASSFQGQALGEQYF.

The sample holds a few counts of this clone. The chain's CDR3 is CASSVGGDQPQHF. CDR3 coding DNA: TGTGCCAGCAGTGTTGGGGGCGATCAGCCCCAGCATTTT. This chain uses TRBV25-1 with TRBJ1-5; D is perhaps TRBD1 (6 bases). The germline V and J ends were trimmed by 4 bases and 5 bases, with 9 bases remaining between them. Germline loops: CDR1 MGHDK, CDR2 SYGVNS. The CDR3 extends over 13 amino acids.

The gene calls are TRBV30 and TRBJ1-2; TRBD1 aligns across 10 bases. CDR1 and CDR2 from the germline V gene are GTSNPN and SVGIG (reference sequence). Unmatched junction bases numbered 7, after V lost 5 bases and J lost 1 base. The CDR3 has 15 residues. The CDR3 here is CAWATGGSINYGYTF. The CDR3 DNA reads as TGTGCCTGGGCGACAGGGGGCTCGATTAACTATGGCTACACCTTC.

Remarks on this clone: No conserved phenylalanine or tryptophan ends this CDR3, so it is likely a read error. The chain combines TRBV6-1 with TRBJ1-2, with a tentative D call TRBD1 (5 bases). This CDR3 spans 16 amino acids. V dropped 3 bases and J dropped 7 bases, with 21 bases sitting between them. Germline V gene sequence: CDR1 MNHNS, CDR2 SASEGT. The CDR3 is CASSEGPGVIFFGYTL. The CDR3, as DNA: TGTGCCAGCAGTGAGGGACCGGGGGTCATCTTTTTTGGCTACACCCTC.

This chain links TRBV5-6 with TRBJ1-6, with D perhaps TRBD1 (6 bases). CDR1 and CDR2 (germline): SGHDT, YYEEEE. V dropped 0 bases and J dropped 7 bases, with 17 bases sitting between them. This CDR3 has 17 residues. The CDR3 spells CASSLAAGGLRNSPLHF. The CDR3 DNA is TGTGCCAGCAGCTTGGCCGCGGGGGGGCTGAGAAATTCACCCCTCCACTTT.

The chain carries TRBV11-2 and TRBJ1-5; no clear D. CDR1 is SGHAT, CDR2 FQNNGV, per germline. The CDR3 contains 14 residues. Trimming shortened V by 4 bases and J by 6 bases, and 13 bases separated the two germline ends. The CDR3 DNA reads TGTGCCAGCAGCTCGATAGATCGGGGTCAGCCCCAGCATTTT. Translation: CASSSIDRGQPQHF.

This clone occurred a few times. The chain has TRBV6-4 and TRBJ1-1, with a possible D match to TRBD1 (5 bases). The CDR3 runs 13 residues. The V gene lost 6 bases and the J gene lost 4 bases, with 12 bases spanning the gap. Per the germline V gene, CDR1 is MRHNA and CDR2 is SNTAGT. The DNA of the CDR3 is TGTGCCAGCAGCAGGGAGGAGACCACTGAAGCTTTCTTT. This translates into CASSREETTEAFF.